These 25 T cell receptor beta chains were sequenced from one sample in a study of cytomegalovirus exposure and HLA in healthy donors. Clones were sequenced by immunoSEQ multiplex PCR, and TCRdb holds only the in-frame ones, with some missing. Among approximately 150,000 clones, around 86% were seen once, and the ten largest hold less than 3.5%. The sequenced material came from PBMCs. These receptor sequences come from a young man in good health and CMV-seropositive.

The sample holds a few counts of this clone. This chain connects TRBV21-1 to TRBJ1-2. TRBV21-1 is a known pseudogene. This CDR3 has 15 residues. The CDR3 is CASSKHGGRSAGYTF. For the CDR3, the DNA is TGTGCCAGCAGCAAACACGGGGGAAGGTCGGCTGGCTACACCTTC.

The chain uses TRBV5-4 and TRBJ2-7; D is perhaps TRBD2 (6 bases). V lost 4 bases, J lost 6 bases, and 17 bases lay in between. CDR1 is SGHNT and CDR2 is YYREEE in the germline V gene (reference sequence). This CDR3 has 14 amino acids. The CDR3 loop is CASSHAGGSGEQYF. The CDR3, as DNA: TGTGCCAGCAGCCACGCCGGGGGATCCGGCGAGCAGTACTTC.

The CDR3 spells CATSRSVGNQPQHF. The CDR3 DNA is TGTGCCACCAGCAGATCGGTGGGCAATCAGCCCCAGCATTTT. The V call is TRBV15, the J call TRBJ1-5; no reliable D call. CDR1 and CDR2 from the germline V gene are LNHNV and YYDKDF (reference sequence). V gave up 2 bases and J gave up 2 bases, with 7 bases separating them. The CDR3 is 14 amino acids.

This rearrangement joins TRBV6-1 to TRBJ2-7, with 10 nucleotides matching TRBD2. The CDR3 sequence is 17 residues long. The germline V gene encodes CDR1 MNHNS and CDR2 SASEGT. J was trimmed by 2 bases and V by 3 bases; bases with no gene match: 10. The CDR3 spells CASSERASGGQTYEQYF. The CDR3 DNA reads as TGTGCCAGCAGTGAGAGGGCTAGCGGGGGCCAGACCTACGAGCAGTACTTC.

This clone showed up just a few times. The chain carries TRBV2 and TRBJ2-7; the D gene is possibly TRBD2 (5 bases). The CDR3 has 11 amino acids. The germline V gene has CDR1 SNHLY and CDR2 FYNNEI. V was trimmed by 4 bases and J by 9 bases, leaving 10 bases between them. The CDR3 is CASSVARGQYF. For the CDR3, the DNA is TGTGCCAGCAGTGTTGCTCGGGGGCAGTACTTC.

This chain uses TRBV6-6 with TRBJ2-2, with D possibly being TRBD1 (7 bases). Trimming shortened V by 9 bases and J by 7 bases, and 18 bases separated the two germline ends. The CDR3 spans 14 residues. Germline V CDR1 and CDR2: MNHNY, SVGAGI (reference sequence). The CDR3 DNA is TGTGCCAGTCTGCCGGGACAGCGGGTCGGGGAGCTGTTTTTT. Translation: CASLPGQRVGELFF.

Here the CDR3 reads CASSYFPGDSPLHF. The CDR3 DNA is TGTGCCAGCAGTTACTTTCCGGGGGATTCACCCCTCCACTTT. The chain has TRBV6-5 and TRBJ1-6, with D tentatively TRBD1 (5 bases). The CDR3 is made up of 14 amino acids. Germline V lookup: CDR1 MNHEY, CDR2 SVGAGI. V was shortened by 1 base and J by 8 bases, with 9 bases between the two germline ends.

The chain joins TRBV20-1 to TRBJ2-2; weak D call: TRBD1 (5 bases). CDR3 length: 11 amino acids. V was shortened by 4 bases and J by 6 bases, with 6 bases between the two germline ends. The V gene's germline CDR1 is DFQATT and CDR2 SNEGSKA (reference sequence). CDR3 sequence: CSAKGAGELFF. The CDR3 DNA reads TGCAGTGCTAAAGGGGCCGGGGAGCTGTTTTTT.

V is TRBV19 and J is TRBJ1-2, with 7 nucleotides matching TRBD1. This CDR3 region has 12 residues. The V gene end was trimmed by 5 bases and the J gene end by 8 bases; junction bases not matched to a gene: 5. Germline-derived CDR1 and CDR2 are LNHDA and SQIVND (reference sequence). The CDR3 reads CASSPTGEGYTF. The CDR3 DNA reads as TGTGCCAGTAGTCCAACAGGGGAAGGCTACACCTTC.

V gene TRBV9 combines with J gene TRBJ2-3; TRBD2 matches at 8 bases. After removal of 0 bases from V and 5 bases from J, the junction contained 11 bases not matched to a gene. Germline CDR1 and CDR2: SGDLS and YYNGEE. This CDR3 is built from 17 residues. The CDR3 bases are TGTGCCAGCAGCGTAGATCGAGCGGGAGTAGATCAAGATACGCAGTATTTT. Protein sequence: CASSVDRAGVDQDTQYF.

V usage is TRBV30 and J usage is TRBJ2-2; tentative D call: TRBD2 (7 bases). Germline loops: CDR1 GTSNPN, CDR2 SVGIG (reference sequence). V dropped 0 bases and J dropped 6 bases, with 8 bases sitting between them. The CDR3 runs to 13 residues. The CDR3 loop reads CAWSVGGPGELFF. CDR3 bases: TGTGCCTGGAGTGTGGGGGGGCCCGGGGAGCTGTTTTTT.

The chain couples TRBV7-9 to TRBJ2-5; D is possibly TRBD2 (6 bases). Germline V CDR1 and CDR2: SEHNR, FQNEAQ (reference sequence). The V end lost 1 base, the J end lost 5 bases, and 11 bases lay between the germline ends. CDR3 length: 14 residues. CDR3 amino acids: CASSLGTTGETQYF. For the CDR3, the DNA is TGTGCCAGCAGCTTAGGGACTACGGGGGAGACCCAGTACTTC.

This chain joins TRBV5-1 and TRBJ2-1; the D gene is possibly TRBD2 (6 bases). CDR3 size: 15 residues. Looked up from germline, CDR1 is SGHRS and CDR2 is YFSETQ. The V end lost 7 bases, the J end lost 1 base, and 15 bases lay between the germline ends. CDR3 sequence (DNA): TGCGCCAGCGGGACTGAAGGGGTTTCCTACAATGAGCAGTTCTTC. It encodes CASGTEGVSYNEQFF.

The chain is built from TRBV28 and TRBJ2-5; possibly TRBD1 for D (6 bases). The CDR3 length is 14 residues. Germline lookup yields CDR1 MDHEN and CDR2 SYDVKM. The ends were cut back, 5 bases at V and 5 bases at J, with 15 bases in the middle. CDR3: CASSLRQVVETQYF. In DNA form, the CDR3 reads TGTGCCAGCAGTCTTCGACAGGTCGTCGAGACCCAGTACTTC. Filled out from reference TRBV28 and TRBJ2-5, the complete variable domain reads DVKVTQSSRYLVKRTGEKVFLECVQDMDHENMFWYRQDPGLGLRLIYFSYDVKMKEKGDIPEGYSVSREKKERFSLILESASTNQTSMYLCASSLRQVVETQYFGPGTRLLVL.

The chain employs TRBV9 and TRBJ2-2; TRBD1 agrees at 8 bases. The length of the CDR3 is 14 residues. The V gene's germline CDR1 is SGDLS and CDR2 YYNGEE. The trim removed 4 bases at V and 6 bases at J, leaving 5 bases unmatched. CDR3 in amino acids: CASSSRTGSGELFF. In nucleotides, the CDR3 is TGTGCCAGCAGCAGCCGGACAGGGTCCGGGGAGCTGTTTTTT.

The chain combines TRBV5-6 with TRBJ2-1, with D possibly being TRBD1 (5 bases). The germline CDR1 and CDR2 sequences are SGHDT and YYEEEE. This CDR3 contains 14 residues. The V end was cut by 3 bases, the J end by 8 bases, with 15 bases between. This chain's CDR3 is CASSYGHPPDEQFF. CDR3 DNA: TGTGCCAGCAGCTATGGACACCCCCCGGATGAGCAGTTCTTC.

The V call is TRBV7-9, the J call TRBJ2-1, with D tentatively TRBD2 (5 bases). Germline CDR1 and CDR2: SEHNR and FQNEAQ (reference sequence). The CDR3 consists of 15 residues. Deletions cut 3 bases from V and 2 bases from J, with 11 bases between. This CDR3 is CASSFGVRTYNEQFF. The CDR3 region has the DNA TGTGCCAGCAGCTTCGGGGTAAGGACCTACAATGAGCAGTTCTTC.

V is TRBV10-3 and J is TRBJ2-3; the D gene is possibly TRBD2 (7 bases). The CDR3 spans 17 residues. Looked up from germline, CDR1 is ENHRY and CDR2 is SYGVKD. Trimming took off 6 bases at V and 2 bases at J, with 21 bases between the two ends. In DNA form, the CDR3 reads TGTGCCATCAGGGACCCTACCGCGGGGGCCTCCACAGATACGCAGTATTTT. This gives the protein CAIRDPTAGASTDTQYF.

This chain links TRBV7-8 with TRBJ2-2; 7 bases agree with TRBD2. V lost 3 bases to trimming and J lost 0 bases; unmatched junction nucleotides: 4. The V gene's germline CDR1 is SGHVS and CDR2 FQNEAQ. This CDR3 is built from 16 residues. The CDR3 DNA reads as TGTGCCAGCAGCTTGTTTAGCGGGTCGAACACCGGGGAGCTGTTTTTT. Its protein product is CASSLFSGSNTGELFF.

The CDR3 loop reads CATPGGYTDTQYF. CDR3 DNA sequence: TGTGCCACGCCGGGGGGCTACACAGATACGCAGTATTTT. The chain joins TRBV2 to TRBJ2-3; D is perhaps TRBD2 (7 bases). CDR1 and CDR2 (germline): SNHLY, FYNNEI. The V and J ends lost 10 bases and 2 bases respectively, with 13 bases between them. The CDR3 loop spans 13 amino acids.

This clone was picked up one time. V and J are TRBV7-9 and TRBJ2-3; 9 bases match TRBD1. This CDR3 has 14 residues. Germline CDR1 is SEHNR and CDR2 is FQNEAQ (reference sequence). J was trimmed by 3 bases and V by 5 bases; bases with no gene match: 3. The CDR3 here is CASSKQGATDTQYF. For the CDR3, the DNA is TGTGCCAGCAGCAAACAGGGGGCAACAGATACGCAGTATTTT.

The CDR3 nucleotides are TGTGCCAGCGCGGGGGGATCCTACAATGAGCAGTTCTTC. Amino acids: CASAGGSYNEQFF. V usage is TRBV7-2 and J usage is TRBJ2-1; 8 bases fit TRBD2. There are 13 residues in the CDR3. From germline, CDR1 is SGHTA and CDR2 FQGNSA. After removal of 8 bases from V and 1 base from J, the junction contained 1 base not matched to a gene.

The chain links TRBV4-2 to TRBJ2-3; D is uncertain. The germline V gene has CDR1 LGHNA and CDR2 YNFKEQ. The V and J ends lost 8 bases and 2 bases respectively, with 8 bases between them. This CDR3 contains 12 residues. CDR3 region: CASESDTDTQYF. DNA for the CDR3: TGTGCCAGCGAGAGCGACACAGATACGCAGTATTTT.

The rearrangement joins TRBV11-2 to TRBJ1-1; no definite D call. Trimming cost V 1 base and J 0 bases, with 6 bases left between them. The CDR3 extends over 14 amino acids. Looked up from germline, CDR1 is SGHAT and CDR2 is FQNNGV. The CDR3 nucleotides read TGTGCCAGCAGCTTAGGACTGTTGAACACTGAAGCTTTCTTT. Translation: CASSLGLLNTEAFF.

The rearrangement links TRBV7-2 to TRBJ1-6, with 7 bases aligning to TRBD1. The CDR3 contains 15 residues. The germline gives CDR1 SGHTA, CDR2 FQGNSA. V dropped 1 base and J dropped 7; count of bases not matched to a gene: 4. The CDR3 here is CASSLGGTDNSPLHF. DNA for the CDR3: TGTGCCAGCAGCTTAGGCGGGACAGACAATTCACCCCTCCACTTT. The full variable domain, with the rest looked up from reference TRBV7-2 and TRBJ1-6, is GAGVSQSPSNKVTEKGKDVELRCDPISGHTALYWYRQSLGQGLEFLIYFQGNSAPDKSGLPSDRFSAERTGGSVSTLTIQRTQQEDSAVYLCASSLGGTDNSPLHFGNGTRLTVT.